One and the same sample provided the 20 T cell receptor beta chains below, sequenced in a study of graft-versus-host responses after intestinal transplantation. Their recognized antigens are unknown. Clones were read by immunoSEQ multiplex PCR, and TCRdb kept only the in-frame ones, dropping some. Of around 89,000 clones detected, 85% to 95% appear once; the ten largest clones hold roughly 0.44%. Sequencing used unstimulated CD8+ T cells sorted from spleen or lymph node cells, obtained before transplant. The source of these receptors is a human donor who was the organ donor for an intestinal transplant.

V is TRBV4-3 and J is TRBJ1-2; D unclear. The germline CDR1 and CDR2 sequences are LGHNA and YSLEER. V gave up 0 bases and J gave up 4 bases, with 18 bases separating them. This CDR3 is built from 17 residues. The CDR3 nucleotides are TGCGCCAGCAGCCAAGATCTTTCGGAGGGTTCCATCTATGGCTACACCTTC. Translating gives CASSQDLSEGSIYGYTF.

CDR3 nucleotide sequence: TGTGCCAGCAGCTTAGTTGCTAGCGACTCCTACGAGCAGTACTTC. Translating gives CASSLVASDSYEQYF. The chain uses TRBV11-2 and TRBJ2-7; D is perhaps TRBD2 (6 bases). CDR3 length equals 15 residues. V lost 1 base to trimming and J lost 0 bases, with 10 bases between them. The germline V gene has CDR1 SGHAT and CDR2 FQNNGV.

Comment on this clone: The same CDR3 is also encoded by other DNA sequences in this sample. The rearrangement uses TRBV2 and TRBJ1-2, with a possible D match to TRBD1 (6 bases). The length of the CDR3 is 13 residues. Germline V gene data show CDR1 as SNHLY and CDR2 as FYNNEI. V was clipped by 11 bases and J by 4 bases, with 17 bases between them. The CDR3 DNA follows: TGTGCCTCCCGGGACAAGATTAGCTATGGCTACACCTTC. This translates into CASRDKISYGYTF.

J is TRBJ1-6 and V is TRBV19; D gene ambiguous. Trimming cost V 4 bases and J 7 bases, with 8 bases left between them. Germline assignment: CDR1 LNHDA and CDR2 SQIVND (reference sequence). The CDR3 is 13 residues long. CDR3 protein: CASSNGNNSPLHF. CDR3 coding DNA: TGTGCCAGTAGTAACGGGAACAATTCACCCCTCCACTTT.

The chain couples TRBV9 to TRBJ1-1, with D possibly TRBD1 on 5 matching bases. The CDR3 consists of 12 residues. CDR1 and CDR2 (germline): SGDLS, YYNGEE. Trimming removed 4 bases at V and 5 bases at J, with 9 bases between. CDR3 amino acids: CASSSGGTEAFF. In DNA, the CDR3 is TGTGCCAGCAGCTCCGGGGGGACTGAAGCTTTCTTT.

CDR3 sequence (DNA): TGTGCTAGTGGTTTGCCCGCCGAGGGATTCGAAGCTTTCTTT. This sequence encodes CASGLPAEGFEAFF. The chain is built from TRBV12-5 and TRBJ1-1, with D unclear. Germline CDR1 reads LGHNT; CDR2 reads FRNRAP. The V end lost 2 bases, the J end lost 8 bases, and 15 bases lay between the germline ends. This CDR3 is 14 amino acids long.

The J gene is TRBJ2-7, the V gene TRBV5-4; 8 bases align to TRBD1. Germline V gives CDR1 SGHNT, CDR2 YYREEE (reference sequence). V shed 6 bases and J 3 bases; nucleotides not matched to a gene: 8. The CDR3 has 14 amino acids. This chain's CDR3 is CASNDDRGLYEQYF. CDR3 in DNA: TGTGCCAGCAACGACGACAGGGGACTCTACGAGCAGTACTTC.

The count of this clone is one. The chain uses TRBV2 and TRBJ1-4; D is possibly TRBD1 (5 bases). Per germline, CDR1 SNHLY and CDR2 FYNNEI. This CDR3 has 14 residues. Trimming stripped 4 bases from V and 7 bases from J, with 13 bases between. CDR3 residues: CASSASGRSEKLFF. CDR3 bases: TGTGCCAGCAGTGCATCAGGGCGGTCTGAAAAACTGTTTTTT.

CDR3 nucleotide sequence: TGTGCCAGCAGCTTAGCTCAGGGGGGCACCGGGGAGCTGTTTTTT. Encoded protein: CASSLAQGGTGELFF. V gene TRBV7-8 combines with J gene TRBJ2-2, with a possible D match to TRBD1 (7 bases). Germline CDR1 is SGHVS and CDR2 is FQNEAQ. The CDR3 consists of 15 residues. V was pared by 0 bases and J by 4 bases, with 9 bases between.

This clone was counted between two and nine times. This sequence joins TRBV7-9 and TRBJ1-2; 8 bases match TRBD1. Germline CDR1 SEHNR, CDR2 FQNEAQ (reference sequence). V dropped 5 bases and J dropped 2; count of bases not matched to a gene: 4. CDR3 length: 14 residues. CDR3 DNA: TGTGCCAGCAGCCCAAGACAGGGGAACTATGGCTACACCTTC. Amino acid sequence: CASSPRQGNYGYTF.

The chain is built from TRBV4-1 and TRBJ1-1, with D tentatively TRBD1 (5 bases). CDR3 length: 13 residues. Trimming removed 4 bases from V and 3 bases from J, with 9 bases in between. Germline CDR1 reads MGHRA; CDR2 reads YSYEKL. The CDR3 region is CASSPGVHTEAFF. The DNA of the CDR3 is TGCGCCAGCAGCCCGGGGGTGCACACTGAAGCTTTCTTT.

The J gene is TRBJ2-1, the V gene TRBV6-5; D possibly corresponds to TRBD1 (5 bases). Trimming took 2 bases from V and 3 from J, leaving 8 bases between them. Germline loops: CDR1 MNHEY, CDR2 SVGAGI. The CDR3 spans 14 residues. CDR3 in DNA: TGTGCCAGCAGTTACCAAGGGGACTACAATGAGCAGTTCTTC. It translates to CASSYQGDYNEQFF.

The rearrangement uses TRBV11-1 and TRBJ2-7; D gene uncertain. The CDR3 sequence is 14 residues long. Trimming left V 2 bases short and J 9 bases short, with 17 bases between. Germline V CDR1 and CDR2: SGHAT, FQDESV (reference sequence). The CDR3 sequence is CASSLPNDGALQYF. As DNA, the CDR3 is TGTGCCAGCAGCTTACCAAACGACGGAGCGCTGCAGTACTTC.

The chain employs TRBV13 and TRBJ2-7, with D unclear. V was shortened by 0 bases and J by 4 bases, with 4 bases between the two germline ends. The CDR3 contains 12 residues. Germline CDR1 is PRHDT and CDR2 is FYEKMQ (reference sequence). The DNA of the CDR3 is TGTGCCAGCAGCTTAGGGCGGTACGAGCAGTACTTC. Residues: CASSLGRYEQYF.

The chain has TRBV4-2 and TRBJ1-2, with a weak D call TRBD1 (6 bases). V was shortened by 4 bases and J by 6 bases, with 18 bases between the two germline ends. The CDR3 has 15 amino acids. Germline V lookup: CDR1 LGHNA, CDR2 YNFKEQ. The CDR3 spells CASSPGGGGHDGYTF. The CDR3 nucleotides are TGTGCCAGCAGCCCGGGGGGCGGGGGCCATGATGGCTACACCTTC.

This clone was counted a single time. This chain connects TRBV7-9 to TRBJ2-5; D gene ambiguous. The CDR3 runs to 13 residues. From germline, CDR1 is SEHNR and CDR2 FQNEAQ (reference sequence). Between the trimmed V and J ends, which lost 2 bases and 0 bases, there was a span of 4 bases. CDR3 in DNA: TGTGCCAGCAGCTTACCGTACCAAGAGACCCAGTACTTC. Residues: CASSLPYQETQYF.

The genes are TRBV19 and TRBJ2-7; D possibly corresponds to TRBD1 (5 bases). Germline V lookup: CDR1 LNHDA, CDR2 SQIVND (reference sequence). V was pared by 6 bases and J by 3 bases, with 18 bases between. This CDR3 has 15 residues. The CDR3 loop reads CASSSSAQVFYEQYF. The CDR3 DNA follows: TGTGCCAGTAGCTCTTCGGCACAGGTATTCTACGAGCAGTACTTC.

The chain has TRBV25-1 and TRBJ1-1; tentative D call: TRBD1 (6 bases). Germline CDR1 and CDR2: MGHDK and SYGVNS. Trimming shortened V by 6 bases and J by 1 base, and 9 bases separated the two germline ends. The CDR3 extends over 13 amino acids. CDR3 protein: CASRAGANTEAFF. The CDR3 nucleotides are TGTGCCAGCAGGGCAGGGGCGAACACTGAAGCTTTCTTT.

This chain joins TRBV13 and TRBJ2-5; TRBD1 is a possible D gene (6 bases). TRBJ2-7 matches the DNA end more closely, so the J call is doubtful. CDR3 length: 13 residues. In germline, CDR1 is PRHDT, CDR2 FYEKMQ (reference sequence). The CDR3 spells CASSLGDSYEQYF. In DNA, the CDR3 is TGTGCCAGCAGCTTAGGGGACAGCTACGAGCAGTACTTC.

The V gene is TRBV10-3, the J gene TRBJ2-5; D unresolved. CDR1 and CDR2 from the germline V gene are ENHRY and SYGVKD. V shed 2 bases and J shed 2 bases, with 9 bases lying between them. The CDR3 is made up of 14 amino acids. CDR3 in amino acids: CAISELLNQETQYF. As DNA, the CDR3 is TGTGCCATCAGTGAGCTCCTTAATCAAGAGACCCAGTACTTC.